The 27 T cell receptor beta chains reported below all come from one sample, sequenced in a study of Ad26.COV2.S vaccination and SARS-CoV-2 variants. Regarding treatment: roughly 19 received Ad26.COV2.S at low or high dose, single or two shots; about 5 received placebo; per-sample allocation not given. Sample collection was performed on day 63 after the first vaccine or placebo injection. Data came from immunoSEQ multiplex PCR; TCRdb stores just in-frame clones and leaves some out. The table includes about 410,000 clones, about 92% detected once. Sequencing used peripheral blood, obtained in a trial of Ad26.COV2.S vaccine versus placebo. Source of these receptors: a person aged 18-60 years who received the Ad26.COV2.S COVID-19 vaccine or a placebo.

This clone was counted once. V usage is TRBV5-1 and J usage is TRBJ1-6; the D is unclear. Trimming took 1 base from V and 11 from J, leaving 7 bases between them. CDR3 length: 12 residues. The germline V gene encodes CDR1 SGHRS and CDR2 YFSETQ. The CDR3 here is CASSLTGTPLHF. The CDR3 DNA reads TGCGCCAGCAGCTTGACCGGGACACCCCTCCACTTT.

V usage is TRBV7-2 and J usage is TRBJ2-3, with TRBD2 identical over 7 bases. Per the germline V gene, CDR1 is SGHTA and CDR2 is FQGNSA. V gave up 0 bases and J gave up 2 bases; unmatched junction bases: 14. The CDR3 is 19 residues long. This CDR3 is CASSLAGFFSGVYTDTQYF. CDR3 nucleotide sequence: TGTGCCAGCAGCTTAGCCGGGTTCTTCAGCGGGGTATACACAGATACGCAGTATTTT.

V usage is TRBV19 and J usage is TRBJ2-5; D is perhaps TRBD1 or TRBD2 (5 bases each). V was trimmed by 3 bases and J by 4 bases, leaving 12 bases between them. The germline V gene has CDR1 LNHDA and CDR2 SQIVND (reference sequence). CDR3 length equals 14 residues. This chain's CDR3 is CASSILAGTETQYF. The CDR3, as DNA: TGTGCCAGTAGTATCTTGGCCGGGACAGAGACCCAGTACTTC.

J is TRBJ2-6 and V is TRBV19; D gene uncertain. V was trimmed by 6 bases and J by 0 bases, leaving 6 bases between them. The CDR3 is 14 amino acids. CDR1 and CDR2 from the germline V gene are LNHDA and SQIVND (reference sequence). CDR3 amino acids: CASSWGSGANVLTF. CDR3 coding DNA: TGTGCCAGTAGCTGGGGCTCTGGGGCCAACGTCCTGACTTTC.

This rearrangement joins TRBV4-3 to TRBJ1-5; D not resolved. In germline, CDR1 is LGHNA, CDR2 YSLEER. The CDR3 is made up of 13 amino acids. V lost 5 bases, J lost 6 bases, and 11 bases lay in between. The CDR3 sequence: CASSTDLRQPQHF. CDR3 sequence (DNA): TGCGCCAGCAGCACCGATCTACGTCAGCCCCAGCATTTT.

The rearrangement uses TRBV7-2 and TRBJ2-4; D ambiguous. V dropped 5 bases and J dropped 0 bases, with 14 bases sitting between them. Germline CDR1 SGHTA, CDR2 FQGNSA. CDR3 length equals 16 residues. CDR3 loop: CASSLRTTLAKNIQYF. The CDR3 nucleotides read TGTGCCAGCAGCCTACGGACCACCCTAGCCAAAAACATTCAGTACTTC.

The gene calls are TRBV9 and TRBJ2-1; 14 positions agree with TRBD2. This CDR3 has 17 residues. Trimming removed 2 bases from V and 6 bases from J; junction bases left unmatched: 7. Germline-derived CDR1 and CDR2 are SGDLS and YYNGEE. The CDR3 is CASSVAPGLAGGNEQFF. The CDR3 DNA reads TGTGCCAGCAGCGTGGCCCCAGGACTAGCGGGGGGCAATGAGCAGTTCTTC.

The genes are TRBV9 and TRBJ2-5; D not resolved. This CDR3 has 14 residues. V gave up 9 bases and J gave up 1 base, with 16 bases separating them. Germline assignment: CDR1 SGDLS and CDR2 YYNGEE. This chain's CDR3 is CATSPLVGQETQYF. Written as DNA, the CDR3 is TGTGCCACCTCCCCCTTAGTCGGCCAAGAGACCCAGTACTTC.

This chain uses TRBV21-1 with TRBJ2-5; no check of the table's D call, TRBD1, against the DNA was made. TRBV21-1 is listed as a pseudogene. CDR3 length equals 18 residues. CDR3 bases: TGTGCCAGCAGCCAACGGGAGGCGGGACAGGGGGGTCAAGAGACCCAGTACTTC. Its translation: CASSQREAGQGGQETQYF.

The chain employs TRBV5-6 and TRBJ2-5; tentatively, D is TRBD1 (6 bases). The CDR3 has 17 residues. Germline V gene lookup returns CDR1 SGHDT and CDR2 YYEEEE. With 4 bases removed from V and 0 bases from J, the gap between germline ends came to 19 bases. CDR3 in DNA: TGTGCCAGCAGCCGCCTTCGCGGGCAGGGGCACCAAGAGACCCAGTACTTC. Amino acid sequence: CASSRLRGQGHQETQYF.

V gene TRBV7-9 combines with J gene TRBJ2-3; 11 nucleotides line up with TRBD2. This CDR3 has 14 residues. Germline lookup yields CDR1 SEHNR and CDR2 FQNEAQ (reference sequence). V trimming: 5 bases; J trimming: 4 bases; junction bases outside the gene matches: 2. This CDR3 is CASSVTSGADTQYF. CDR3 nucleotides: TGTGCCAGCAGCGTGACTAGCGGGGCAGATACGCAGTATTTT.

The CDR3: CASSTTSGGANEQFF. The CDR3, as DNA: TGTGCCAGCAGTACTACTAGCGGGGGGGCCAATGAGCAGTTCTTC. The V and J genes are TRBV6-4 and TRBJ2-1; TRBD2 agrees at 13 bases. J lost 6 bases, V lost 5 bases, and 4 bases had no gene match. The CDR3 is 15 residues long. Per the germline V gene, CDR1 is MRHNA and CDR2 is SNTAGT.

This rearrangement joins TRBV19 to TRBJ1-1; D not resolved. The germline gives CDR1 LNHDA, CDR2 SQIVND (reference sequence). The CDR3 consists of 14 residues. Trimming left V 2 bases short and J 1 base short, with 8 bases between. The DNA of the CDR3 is TGTGCCAGTAGTATAAGCTCCCGGAACACTGAAGCTTTCTTT. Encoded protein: CASSISSRNTEAFF. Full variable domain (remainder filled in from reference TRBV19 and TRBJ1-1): DGGITQSPKYLFRKEGQNVTLSCEQNLNHDAMYWYRQDPGQGLRLIYYSQIVNDFQKGDIAEGYSVSREKKESFPLTVTSAQKNPTAFYLCASSISSRNTEAFFGQGTRLTVV.

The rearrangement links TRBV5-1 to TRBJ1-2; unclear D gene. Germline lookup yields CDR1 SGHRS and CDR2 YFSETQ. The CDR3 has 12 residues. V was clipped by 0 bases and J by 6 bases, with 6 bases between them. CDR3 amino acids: CASSLGVDGYTF. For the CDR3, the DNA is TGCGCCAGCAGCTTGGGGGTGGATGGCTACACCTTC.

The CDR3, as DNA: TGTGCCATCAGTGAAGTGGGGGGTTACAATGAGCAGTTCTTC. As protein: CAISEVGGYNEQFF. The chain joins TRBV10-3 to TRBJ2-1; TRBD2 is a possible D gene (6 bases). CDR1 and CDR2 (germline): ENHRY, SYGVKD. Deletions cut 3 bases from V and 4 bases from J, with 10 bases between. The CDR3 runs to 14 residues.

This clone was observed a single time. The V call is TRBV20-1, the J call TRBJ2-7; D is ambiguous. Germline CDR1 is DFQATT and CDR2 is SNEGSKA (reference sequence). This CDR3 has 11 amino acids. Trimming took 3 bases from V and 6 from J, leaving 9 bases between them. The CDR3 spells CSASGRLEQYF. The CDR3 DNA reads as TGCAGTGCTAGCGGGCGGCTCGAGCAGTACTTC.

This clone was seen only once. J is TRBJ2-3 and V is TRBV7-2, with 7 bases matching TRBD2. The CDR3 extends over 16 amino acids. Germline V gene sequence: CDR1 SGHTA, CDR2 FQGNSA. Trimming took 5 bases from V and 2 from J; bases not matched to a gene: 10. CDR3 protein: CASSKRPGLTTDTQYF. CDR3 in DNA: TGTGCCAGCAGCAAAAGACCGGGACTAACCACAGATACGCAGTATTTT.

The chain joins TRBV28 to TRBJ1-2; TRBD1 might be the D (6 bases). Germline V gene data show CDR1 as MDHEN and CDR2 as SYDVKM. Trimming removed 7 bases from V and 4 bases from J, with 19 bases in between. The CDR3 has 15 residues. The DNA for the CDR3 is TGTGCCAGCACCCAAGGGGGGCAGGGAGGCTATGGCTACACCTTC. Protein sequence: CASTQGGQGGYGYTF.

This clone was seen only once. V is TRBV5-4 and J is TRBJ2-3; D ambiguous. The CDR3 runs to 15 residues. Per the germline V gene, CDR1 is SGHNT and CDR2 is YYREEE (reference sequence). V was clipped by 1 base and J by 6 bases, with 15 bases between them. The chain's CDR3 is CASSLQAGLTDTQYF. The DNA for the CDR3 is TGTGCCAGCAGCTTGCAGGCAGGTCTCACCGATACGCAGTATTTT. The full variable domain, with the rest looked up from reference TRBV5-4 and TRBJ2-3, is ETGVTQSPTHLIKTRGQQVTLRCSSQSGHNTVSWYQQALGQGPQFIFQYYREEENGRGNFPPRFSGLQFPNYSSELNVNALELDDSALYLCASSLQAGLTDTQYFGPGTRLTVL.

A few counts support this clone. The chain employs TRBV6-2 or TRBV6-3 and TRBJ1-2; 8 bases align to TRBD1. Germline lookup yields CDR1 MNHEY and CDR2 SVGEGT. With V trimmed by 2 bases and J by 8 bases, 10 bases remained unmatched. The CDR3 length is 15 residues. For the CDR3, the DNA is TGTGCCAGCAGTTACACCGGGACAGGAGGTAAAGGCTACACCTTC. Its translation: CASSYTGTGGKGYTF.

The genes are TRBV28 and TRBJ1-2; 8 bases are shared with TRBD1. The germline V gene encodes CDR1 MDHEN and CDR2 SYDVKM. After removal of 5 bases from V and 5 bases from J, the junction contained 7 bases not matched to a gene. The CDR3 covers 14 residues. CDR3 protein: CASSLGQGWYGYTF. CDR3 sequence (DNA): TGTGCCAGCAGTCTAGGACAGGGTTGGTATGGCTACACCTTC.

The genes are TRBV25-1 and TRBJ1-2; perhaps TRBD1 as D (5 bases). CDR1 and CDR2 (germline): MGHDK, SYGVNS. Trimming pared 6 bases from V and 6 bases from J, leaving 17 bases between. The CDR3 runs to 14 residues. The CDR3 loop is CASRGLGQAHGYTF. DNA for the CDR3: TGTGCCAGCAGGGGGCTGGGGCAGGCGCATGGCTACACCTTC.

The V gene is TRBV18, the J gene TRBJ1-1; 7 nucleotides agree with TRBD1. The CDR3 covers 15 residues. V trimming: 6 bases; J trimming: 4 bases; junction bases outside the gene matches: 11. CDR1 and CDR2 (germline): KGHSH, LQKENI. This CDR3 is CASSRNRGEATEAFF. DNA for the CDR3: TGTGCCAGCTCCCGAAACAGGGGAGAGGCCACTGAAGCTTTCTTT.

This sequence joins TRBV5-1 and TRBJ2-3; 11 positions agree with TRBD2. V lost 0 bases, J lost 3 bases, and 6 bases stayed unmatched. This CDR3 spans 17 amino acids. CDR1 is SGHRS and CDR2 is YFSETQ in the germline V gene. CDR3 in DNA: TGCGCCAGCAGCTTGGCCCCCCCTAGCGGGGGGACAGATACGCAGTATTTT. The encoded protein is CASSLAPPSGGTDTQYF.

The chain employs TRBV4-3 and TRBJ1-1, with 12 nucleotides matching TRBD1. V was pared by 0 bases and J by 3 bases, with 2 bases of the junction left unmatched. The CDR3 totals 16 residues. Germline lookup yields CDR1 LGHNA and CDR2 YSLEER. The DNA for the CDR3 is TGCGCCAGCAGCCAAGATGGGACAGGGGGCGACACTGAAGCTTTCTTT. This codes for CASSQDGTGGDTEAFF.

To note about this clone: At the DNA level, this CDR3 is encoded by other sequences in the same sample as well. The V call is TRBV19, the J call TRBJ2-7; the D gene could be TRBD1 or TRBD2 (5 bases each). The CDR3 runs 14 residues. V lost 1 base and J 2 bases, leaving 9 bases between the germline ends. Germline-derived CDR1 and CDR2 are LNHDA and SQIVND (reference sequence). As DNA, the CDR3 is TGTGCCAGTAGTATAGGTGGGGGAACCTACGAGCAGTACTTC. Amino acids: CASSIGGGTYEQYF.

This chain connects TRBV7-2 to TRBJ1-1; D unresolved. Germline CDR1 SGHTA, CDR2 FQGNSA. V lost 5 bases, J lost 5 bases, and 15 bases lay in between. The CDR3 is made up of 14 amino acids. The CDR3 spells CASSIFAGQTEAFF. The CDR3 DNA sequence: TGTGCCAGCAGCATTTTTGCCGGCCAAACTGAAGCTTTCTTT.